This T cell receptor beta chain was recorded in a study of blood T cells in healthy people across ages. Study-level findings and limits: From one million sequenced T cells, diversity estimates were lower bounds. Donors of long life had a larger count of naive CD4+ cells and greater diversity than aged donors.

The authors ran a second PCR of about 7 to 11 cycles using a sample-barcoded 5' primer and a J-beta primer mix. MiXCR, run by TCRdb on the 5' RACE reads, gives a single entry per CDR3 protein. In the table there are 1 million or so distinct CDR3 sequences, less than 50% of which are singletons. In this sample, this clonotype turned up a few times. What it binds is unknown. Russia was home to the donors, healthy Caucasian individuals aged roughly 6 to 95. The authors isolated at least 6 million PBMCs per sample. This TCR derives from a woman aged 55-75 years in good health. The sequenced sample was blood.

CDR3 DNA: TGTGCCAGCAGCCCAGGGGAGTATGGCTACACCTTC. Protein product: CASSPGEYGYTF. The rearrangement uses TRBV7-2 and TRBJ1-2, with D possibly matching TRBD1 (6 bases). V lost 5 bases and J lost 5, with 9 bases in between. This CDR3 is 12 amino acids long. Germline V gene sequence: CDR1 SGHTA, CDR2 FQGNSA.